Listed below are T cell receptor beta chains from one sample, sequenced in a study of blood T cell repertoires in COVID-19. Assay used: immunoSEQ multiplex PCR; TCRdb lists only in-frame clones, some missing. Here the sample spans a few hundred thousand clones, 80% to 90% being singletons. Sequencing was performed on PBMCs or T cells enriched from blood (not recorded which). These receptors all stem from a young woman who had recovered from COVID-19. The CDR3 runs from the conserved cysteine through the conserved F or W. D genes are given only for firm matches. The size of a clone is reported for some rows only, either as once, few or many, or as a class for expanded clones.

j_call v_call clone_size d_call cdr3_nt cdr3_aa
TRBJ2-3 TRBV27 once TRBD2 TGTGCCAGCAGTCCCGTAGCGGGAGCAGTTACAGATACGCAGTATTTT CASSPVAGAVTDTQYF
TRBJ2-7 TRBV25-1 NA NA TGTGCCTTAAGGGGTCAAGGGAAGAAAACCTACGAGCAGTACTTC CALRGQGKKTYEQYF
TRBJ1-3 TRBV15 once NA TGTGCCACCAGCAGGGCGGCGGGCGGTGGAAACACCATATATTTT CATSRAAGGGNTIYF
TRBJ1-3 TRBV10-3 few TRBD1 TGTGCCATCAGGCCGAGAGACAGGGGTGGAAACACCATATATTTT CAIRPRDRGGNTIYF
TRBJ1-2 TRBV3-1/TRBV3-2 NA NA TGTGCCAGCCGCCCAGAAGGACAGAACAACTATGGCTACACCTTC CASRPEGQNNYGYTF
TRBJ1-5 TRBV24-1 NA NA TGTGCCACCAGTGATGGGAGGGGTGATAGCAATCAGCCCCAGCATTTT CATSDGRGDSNQPQHF
TRBJ2-5 TRBV7-9 NA NA TGTGCCAGCAGCTCCCATAGGGGGGGAGTGGAGACCCAGTACTTC CASSSHRGGVETQYF
TRBJ2-1 TRBV4-1 NA NA TGCGCCAGCAGCCATGGCGGCCGAGGTGTCAATGAGCAGTTCTTC CASSHGGRGVNEQFF
TRBJ2-6 TRBV27 NA TRBD1 TGTGCCAGCAGTCCACAGGGGGCTGGGGCCAACGTCCTGACTTTC CASSPQGAGANVLTF
TRBJ2-1 TRBV6-4 once NA TGTGCCAGCAGTGAGAGGACAAACAATGAGCAGTTCTTC CASSERTNNEQFF